The present T cell receptor beta chain was sequenced within a study of blood T cell repertoires in COVID-19. Data came from immunoSEQ multiplex PCR; TCRdb stores just in-frame clones and leaves some out. This repertoire shows over 75,000 clones, around 90% found once; its top ten account for 2.1%. The CDR3 is made up of 14 amino acids. CDR1 and CDR2 from the germline V gene are SGHNT and YENEEA. Trimming removed 5 bases from V and 2 bases from J; junction bases left unmatched: 5. The sequence came from a man aged 50 to 59 with COVID-19, enrolled during active disease. The chain links TRBV11-3 to TRBJ1-1; 7 bases agree with TRBD1. Material: peripheral blood. CDR3 DNA sequence: TGTGCCAGCAGCCTGGGGACAGCTAACACTGAAGCTTTCTTT. This sequence encodes CASSLGTANTEAFF.